One TCR beta chain is described in this entry. Antigen specificity is unknown. The data belong to a study of T cells in Graves' hyperthyroidism and ophthalmopathy. General study findings and limits: Blood also contained most expanded thyroid clonotypes above 0.001.

RNA transcripts provided the source from which TCR beta CDR3 regions were amplified. The TCR CDR3 first-round RT-PCR relied on the HTBI primer set. TCRdb independently ran MiXCR on the multiplex PCR reads; one entry per CDR3 protein. The table shows about 320,000 distinct CDR3 sequences, with 16% occurring only once. The CDR3 consists of 14 residues. CDR1 is DFQATT, CDR2 SNEGSKA, per germline (reference sequence). V gave up 0 bases and J gave up 4 bases; unmatched junction bases: 6. This rearrangement joins TRBV20-1 to TRBJ2-7; 7 bases are shared with TRBD2. The TCR sequence derives from a man between 25 and 39 years old with Graves' hyperthyroidism. Source material: blood. The CDR3 DNA reads as TGCAGTGCTAGAGATCCGACTAGCTCATACGAGCAGTACTTC. Amino acid sequence: CSARDPTSSYEQYF.